The 13 T cell receptor beta chains reported below all come from one sample, sequenced in a study of blood T cell repertoires in COVID-19. The table came from immunoSEQ multiplex PCR; TCRdb's copy has only in-frame clones and leaves some out. The sample has under 85,000 clones; more than 85% are singletons. Sequences were obtained from peripheral blood. Receptors were obtained from a man aged 65 to 85 with active or convalescent COVID-19.

Only one count was recorded for this clone. This chain joins TRBV6-5 and TRBJ1-3, with 8 bases lining up with TRBD1. Germline CDR1 is MNHEY and CDR2 is SVGAGI. The V segment lost 6 bases and the J segment 4 bases; nucleotides outside the gene matches: 8. CDR3 length: 15 amino acids. The CDR3 reads CASRKQGVEGNTIYF. The CDR3 DNA is TGTGCCAGCAGAAAACAGGGGGTTGAGGGAAACACCATATATTTT.

V gene TRBV7-2 combines with J gene TRBJ2-7; 8 bases are shared with TRBD2. V lost 5 bases, J lost 1 base, and 10 bases stayed unmatched. The length of the CDR3 is 16 residues. The germline gives CDR1 SGHTA, CDR2 FQGNSA. The CDR3 nucleotides read TGTGCCAGCAGCCCATCGGACGTAGCGGGGTCCTACGAGCAGTACTTC. It codes for CASSPSDVAGSYEQYF.

The V and J genes are TRBV5-1 and TRBJ2-3; 8 positions agree with TRBD2. J lost 3 bases, V lost 4 bases, and 16 bases had no gene match. The V gene's germline CDR1 is SGHRS and CDR2 YFSETQ. The CDR3 spans 18 residues. This chain's CDR3 is CASSPSPRGTSWTDTQYF. CDR3 coding DNA: TGCGCCAGCAGCCCCAGCCCCCGCGGGACTAGTTGGACAGATACGCAGTATTTT.

This chain connects TRBV5-4 to TRBJ2-3; 9 nucleotides agree with TRBD2. Trimming took 7 bases from V and 3 from J; bases not matched to a gene: 6. The CDR3 extends over 14 amino acids. The germline V gene encodes CDR1 SGHNT and CDR2 YYREEE (reference sequence). The CDR3 spells CASQIAGVTDTQYF. DNA of the CDR3: TGTGCCAGCCAAATAGCGGGAGTGACAGATACGCAGTATTTT.

This chain uses TRBV28 with TRBJ1-6, with D possibly TRBD1 on 6 matching bases. CDR1 is MDHEN and CDR2 is SYDVKM in the germline V gene. Trimming pared 5 bases from V and 7 bases from J, leaving 15 bases between. The CDR3 totals 15 residues. The CDR3 spells CASSRLDSENSPLHF. The DNA for the CDR3 is TGTGCCAGCAGTCGCCTGGACAGCGAAAATTCACCCCTCCACTTT. The whole variable domain, remainder taken from reference TRBV28 and TRBJ1-6, is DVKVTQSSRYLVKRTGEKVFLECVQDMDHENMFWYRQDPGLGLRLIYFSYDVKMKEKGDIPEGYSVSREKKERFSLILESASTNQTSMYLCASSRLDSENSPLHFGNGTRLTVT.

This clone has a handful of counts. V is TRBV6-5 and J is TRBJ2-7; 11 nucleotides agree with TRBD2. The trim removed 8 bases at V and 1 base at J, leaving 4 bases unmatched. The germline V gene has CDR1 MNHEY and CDR2 SVGAGI. This CDR3 is built from 14 residues. The CDR3 sequence: CASVLAGASYEQYF. DNA of the CDR3: TGTGCCAGCGTACTAGCGGGAGCTTCCTACGAGCAGTACTTC.

V is TRBV20-1 and J is TRBJ2-7; D may be TRBD1 (6 bases). Trimming left V 7 bases short and J 6 bases short, with 13 bases between. Germline V CDR1 and CDR2: DFQATT, SNEGSKA (reference sequence). The CDR3 is made up of 11 amino acids. The CDR3 region has the DNA TGCAGTGGAAGTGGGGGCGGCGAGCAGTACTTC. It specifies CSGSGGGEQYF.

V is TRBV4-2 and J is TRBJ2-1; 7 bases fit TRBD1. The ends lost 3 bases at V and 12 bases at J; junction bases unmatched: 20. CDR3 length: 17 residues. Germline CDR1 is LGHNA and CDR2 is YNFKEQ. The CDR3: CASSQVTRGGPYPWQFF. For the CDR3, the DNA is TGTGCCAGCAGCCAGGTGACCAGAGGGGGCCCCTATCCCTGGCAGTTCTTC.

This clone has just a few counts. This chain connects TRBV15 to TRBJ1-3, with TRBD1 as a possible D gene (6 bases). This CDR3 is 15 amino acids long. Trimming took off 1 base at V and 0 bases at J, with 7 bases between the two ends. CDR1 is LNHNV, CDR2 YYDKDF, per germline (reference sequence). CDR3 sequence: CATSRVRGSGNTIYF. The CDR3 DNA follows: TGTGCCACCAGCAGAGTCAGGGGCTCTGGAAACACCATATATTTT.

The gene calls are TRBV7-9 and TRBJ2-3, with 9 positions matching TRBD1. Germline CDR1 and CDR2: SEHNR and FQNEAQ (reference sequence). J lost 0 bases, V lost 10 bases, and 5 bases had no gene match. The length of the CDR3 is 14 residues. DNA of the CDR3: TGTGCCACTACGGGACAGGGTAGCACAGATACGCAGTATTTT. This encodes CATTGQGSTDTQYF.

The chain is built from TRBV6-5 and TRBJ2-1, with 8 bases identical to TRBD2. The CDR3 spans 16 residues. V shed 0 bases, J shed 4 bases, and the junction held 5 bases outside the gene matches. The germline V gene has CDR1 MNHEY and CDR2 SVGAGI. This CDR3 reads CASSYSSSGSYNEQFF. CDR3 in DNA: TGTGCCAGCAGTTACTCCTCCAGCGGGAGTTACAATGAGCAGTTCTTC.

This chain joins TRBV7-2 and TRBJ1-6; 7 bases are shared with TRBD1. Trimming at V came to 3 bases and at J to 4 bases, leaving 3 bases not matched to a gene. Germline CDR1 SGHTA, CDR2 FQGNSA. This CDR3 contains 15 residues. The CDR3 nucleotides read TGTGCCAGCAGCTTGTCGACAGGGTATAATTCACCCCTCCACTTT. Encoded protein: CASSLSTGYNSPLHF.

The chain combines TRBV5-5 with TRBJ2-7; TRBD1 matches at 8 bases. Germline assignment: CDR1 SGHKS and CDR2 YYEKEE (reference sequence). The CDR3 spans 14 residues. The V and J ends lost 4 bases and 3 bases, in that order; junction bases with no gene match: 6. The CDR3 nucleotides are TGTGCCAGCAGCAGGGGACAGGTTTACTACGAGCAGTACTTC. Protein: CASSRGQVYYEQYF.